Each of the 32 T cell receptor beta chains below was sequenced from the same sample in a study of glioma-infiltrating T cells after dendritic cell vaccination (TCRdb year 2016). Library creation used the immunoSEQ multiplex PCR assay. The table was pulled from immuneACCESS by TCRdb, which kept in-frame rearrangements only. Such tables lose some clones; where checked, under half of the loss comes from unresolved V genes, and the rest has no known cause. This sample is represented by around 87,000 clones; under 85% of them were singletons. The ten largest account for around 6.5% of the sample. The time point label, read with the paper, signifies: after dendritic cell vaccination, including at tumor progression/relapse. This specimen was blood, taken after dendritic cell vaccination. The source is a human donor with glioblastoma.

The chain joins TRBV25-1 to TRBJ2-1; TRBD2 aligns across 12 bases. In germline, CDR1 is MGHDK, CDR2 SYGVNS. The CDR3 spans 16 residues. Germline trimming cut 5 bases from V and 2 bases from J; bases unmatched to any gene: 4. The CDR3 spells CASSKTSGGPYNEQFF. Here the CDR3 DNA reads TGTGCCAGCAGTAAGACTAGCGGGGGCCCCTACAATGAGCAGTTCTTC.

The chain carries TRBV2 and TRBJ2-1; 8 bases map to TRBD2. CDR1 is SNHLY, CDR2 FYNNEI, per germline. The J segment lost 0 bases and the V segment lost 6 bases, leaving 4 bases of the junction unmatched. CDR3 length: 15 residues. The CDR3 protein is CASRSLAGSYNEQFF. As DNA, the CDR3 is TGTGCCAGCAGATCGCTAGCGGGCTCCTACAATGAGCAGTTCTTC.

The genes are TRBV30 and TRBJ2-4, with 8 bases aligning to TRBD2. Trimming removed 8 bases from V and 4 bases from J; junction bases left unmatched: 4. Germline loops: CDR1 GTSNPN, CDR2 SVGIG (reference sequence). There are 12 residues in the CDR3. The chain's CDR3 is CAGRGGKNIQYF. DNA for the CDR3: TGTGCCGGCCGGGGGGGGAAAAACATTCAGTACTTC.

The chain couples TRBV2 to TRBJ2-2, with D hard to call. Germline V gives CDR1 SNHLY, CDR2 FYNNEI. The ends were cut back, 6 bases at V and 5 bases at J, with 13 bases in the middle. This CDR3 is 14 amino acids long. The CDR3 here is CASRGSLRTGELFF. DNA for the CDR3: TGTGCCAGCAGGGGCAGCCTTAGGACCGGGGAGCTGTTTTTT.

A single count supports this clone. The chain employs TRBV18 and TRBJ1-2, with a possible D match to TRBD1 (6 bases). V lost 3 bases and J 4 bases, leaving 12 bases between the germline ends. Germline V gene data show CDR1 as KGHSH and CDR2 as LQKENI. This CDR3 has 14 amino acids. In DNA form, the CDR3 reads TGTGCCAGCTCACCTCTGGGGGACACCTATGGCTACACCTTC. Protein sequence: CASSPLGDTYGYTF.

This rearrangement joins TRBV20-1 to TRBJ2-5; D is unresolved. Germline V gene data show CDR1 as DFQATT and CDR2 as SNEGSKA (reference sequence). With 5 bases removed from V and 0 bases from J, the gap between germline ends came to 4 bases. This CDR3 contains 11 residues. CDR3 residues: CSAYNQETQYF. In DNA, the CDR3 is TGCAGTGCTTATAACCAAGAGACCCAGTACTTC.

The chain is built from TRBV11-2 and TRBJ2-5; 7 nucleotides match TRBD2. Trimming at V came to 6 bases and at J to 7 bases, leaving 17 bases not matched to a gene. The CDR3 spans 16 residues. Germline V gene lookup returns CDR1 SGHAT and CDR2 FQNNGV. CDR3 sequence reads: CASRGGVTEPPGTQYF. The CDR3, as DNA: TGTGCCAGCAGGGGGGGGGTGACGGAACCCCCAGGGACCCAGTACTTC. Together with reference TRBV11-2 and TRBJ2-5, the CDR3 gives the full variable domain: EAGVAQSPRYKIIEKRQSVAFWCNPISGHATLYWYQQILGQGPKLLIQFQNNGVVDDSQLPKDRFSAERLKGVDSTLKIQPAKLEDSAVYLCASRGGVTEPPGTQYFGPGTRLLVL.

The chain employs TRBV6-5 and TRBJ1-1, with 10 positions matching TRBD1. The germline CDR1 and CDR2 sequences are MNHEY and SVGAGI. CDR3 length: 14 residues. V lost 5 bases and J lost 5; bases outside the gene matches: 5. The CDR3 DNA reads as TGTGCCAGCAGTCGACAGGGGGCGCGGACTGAAGCTTTCTTT. It translates to CASSRQGARTEAFF.

The rearrangement uses TRBV19 and TRBJ2-1, with 7 bases aligning to TRBD1. The junction had 8 bases not matched to a gene; V was cut back by 4 bases and J by 2 bases. This CDR3 region has 16 residues. Germline loops: CDR1 LNHDA, CDR2 SQIVND (reference sequence). In DNA form, the CDR3 reads TGTGCCAGTAGTAGCATAGGGGGCCGGCCCTACAATGAGCAGTTCTTC. This sequence encodes CASSSIGGRPYNEQFF.

V and J are TRBV6-6 and TRBJ2-7, with 7 bases that match TRBD1. Unmatched junction bases numbered 3, after V lost 3 bases and J lost 10 bases. In germline, CDR1 is MNHNY, CDR2 SVGAGI (reference sequence). This CDR3 has 11 residues. CDR3 in DNA: TGTGCCAGCAGTTATCGGGACAGCCAGTACTTC. Translating it yields CASSYRDSQYF.

The rearrangement links TRBV9 to TRBJ2-3; 8 nucleotides match TRBD2. Losses at the gene ends were 4 bases for V and 4 bases for J; bases not matched to a gene: 14. The germline CDR1 and CDR2 sequences are SGDLS and YYNGEE. CDR3 length equals 17 residues. CDR3 sequence reads: CASSPSAGGSGADTQYF. CDR3 DNA: TGTGCCAGCAGCCCAAGCGCGGGGGGCAGCGGCGCAGATACGCAGTATTTT.

This chain joins TRBV2 and TRBJ2-7, with D possibly TRBD2 on 6 matching bases. Trimming took 7 bases from V and 3 from J, leaving 13 bases between them. This CDR3 is 13 amino acids long. Looked up from germline, CDR1 is SNHLY and CDR2 is FYNNEI. CDR3 in amino acids: CASKFGGIYEQYF. As DNA, the CDR3 is TGTGCCAGCAAATTCGGGGGAATCTACGAGCAGTACTTC. The full variable domain, with the rest looked up from reference TRBV2 and TRBJ2-7, is EPEVTQTPSHQVTQMGQEVILRCVPISNHLYFYWYRQILGQKVEFLVSFYNNEISEKSEIFDDQFSVERPDGSNFTLKIRSTKLEDSAMYFCASKFGGIYEQYFGPGTRLTVT.

V usage is TRBV6-1 and J usage is TRBJ1-1; a possible D gene is TRBD1 (6 bases). CDR3 length equals 15 residues. The germline V gene has CDR1 MNHNS and CDR2 SASEGT. V was shortened by 4 bases and J by 1 base, with 13 bases between the two germline ends. CDR3 nucleotide sequence: TGTGCCAGCAGTGGGACGGACAGACCGAACACTGAAGCTTTCTTT. Its translation is CASSGTDRPNTEAFF.

The chain carries TRBV30 and TRBJ1-2; no firm D call. Germline loops: CDR1 GTSNPN, CDR2 SVGIG (reference sequence). CDR3 length equals 13 residues. The V and J ends lost 0 bases and 6 bases respectively, with 11 bases between them. CDR3 residues: CAWSVRVKDGYTF. In DNA form, the CDR3 reads TGTGCCTGGAGTGTACGGGTTAAGGATGGCTACACCTTC.

The DNA for the CDR3 is TGTGCCAGTAGTATTGGACAGTTTTACGAGCAGTACTTC. Its protein is CASSIGQFYEQYF. The genes are TRBV19 and TRBJ2-7, with D possibly TRBD1 on 6 matching bases. The CDR3 has 13 residues. Germline V gives CDR1 LNHDA, CDR2 SQIVND (reference sequence). V was clipped by 3 bases and J by 4 bases, with 10 bases between them.

This chain links TRBV7-8 with TRBJ1-4; the D gene is possibly TRBD1 (5 bases). CDR1 is SGHVS, CDR2 FQNEAQ, per germline. CDR3 length equals 15 residues. V was trimmed by 5 bases and J by 7 bases, leaving 17 bases between them. CDR3 sequence reads: CASSPAWGPGEKLFF. DNA for the CDR3: TGTGCCAGCAGCCCCGCATGGGGCCCGGGTGAAAAACTGTTTTTT.

The chain combines TRBV19 with TRBJ2-3; 9 bases are shared with TRBD2. This CDR3 spans 17 amino acids. The V gene's germline CDR1 is LNHDA and CDR2 SQIVND (reference sequence). V was clipped by 4 bases and J by 6 bases; unmatched bases: 14. The CDR3 region has the DNA TGTGCCAGTAGTAAGCAGGTGGGCGGGGGGGCCCGGGATACGCAGTATTTT. This translates into CASSKQVGGGARDTQYF.

The chain employs TRBV5-6 and TRBJ1-5, with unresolved D. Germline V gene lookup returns CDR1 SGHDT and CDR2 YYEEEE. This CDR3 is 15 amino acids long. V lost 0 bases and J lost 0, with 7 bases in between. CDR3 nucleotide sequence: TGTGCCAGCAGCTTGGGAGGATATAGCAATCAGCCCCAGCATTTT. Protein sequence: CASSLGGYSNQPQHF.

The chain has TRBV5-4 and TRBJ1-1; D may be TRBD1 (6 bases). Per germline, CDR1 SGHNT and CDR2 YYREEE (reference sequence). The length of the CDR3 is 13 residues. V was shortened by 0 bases and J by 10 bases, with 13 bases between the two germline ends. The CDR3 DNA reads as TGTGCCAGCAGCTTGGAGGGGGGGATCGGAGCTTTCTTT. It yields the protein CASSLEGGIGAFF. The full variable domain, completed using reference TRBV5-4 and TRBJ1-1, is ETGVTQSPTHLIKTRGQQVTLRCSSQSGHNTVSWYQQALGQGPQFIFQYYREEENGRGNFPPRFSGLQFPNYSSELNVNALELDDSALYLCASSLEGGIGAFFGQGTRLTVV.

The chain joins TRBV6-5 to TRBJ2-7, with 10 bases identical to TRBD1. This CDR3 has 14 amino acids. The ends lost 10 bases at V and 4 bases at J; junction bases unmatched: 10. Germline V gene sequence: CDR1 MNHEY, CDR2 SVGAGI. The CDR3 sequence: CATVPGQGFYEQYF. In nucleotides, the CDR3 is TGTGCCACTGTCCCGGGACAGGGGTTTTACGAGCAGTACTTC.

This chain connects TRBV6-1 to TRBJ1-2, with unresolved D. With 5 bases removed from V and 5 bases from J, the gap between germline ends came to 15 bases. The CDR3 totals 14 residues. The germline V gene encodes CDR1 MNHNS and CDR2 SASEGT. This CDR3 is CASSPGDIPYGYTF. For the CDR3, the DNA is TGTGCCAGCAGTCCCGGGGATATTCCATATGGCTACACCTTC.

This clone was observed once. The rearrangement joins TRBV7-9 to TRBJ1-1; no definite D call. Germline CDR1 reads SEHNR; CDR2 reads FQNEAQ (reference sequence). V shed 5 bases and J shed 5 bases, with 12 bases lying between them. This CDR3 spans 13 amino acids. The chain's CDR3 is CASSPPAATEAFF. The CDR3, as DNA: TGTGCCAGCAGCCCGCCCGCGGCGACTGAAGCTTTCTTT.

There are a few counts of this clone. The V gene is TRBV4-1, the J gene TRBJ2-2; 8 positions match TRBD2. The germline V gene has CDR1 MGHRA and CDR2 YSYEKL. The CDR3 runs to 18 residues. The V gene end was trimmed by 2 bases and the J gene end by 1 base; junction bases not matched to a gene: 9. The CDR3 loop is CASSQSWSGGLNTGELFF. DNA of the CDR3: TGCGCCAGCAGCCAATCCTGGAGCGGGGGTCTGAACACCGGGGAGCTGTTTTTT.

The count of this clone is one. The rearrangement links TRBV4-3 to TRBJ2-7; the match to TRBD1 covers 8 bases. The CDR3 loop spans 15 amino acids. V was clipped by 1 base and J by 4 bases; unmatched bases: 6. Germline V lookup: CDR1 LGHNA, CDR2 YSLEER. CDR3 amino acids: CASSQAQGAGYEQYF. As DNA, the CDR3 is TGCGCCAGCAGCCAAGCCCAGGGGGCTGGTTACGAGCAGTACTTC.

The chain recombines TRBV6-6 with TRBJ1-5, with 7 nucleotides matching TRBD1. V trimming: 5 bases; J trimming: 1 base; junction bases outside the gene matches: 5. This CDR3 has 15 residues. From germline, CDR1 is MNHNY and CDR2 SVGAGI (reference sequence). The DNA for the CDR3 is TGTGCCAGCAGTCGACAGGGAAAGAGCAATCAGCCCCAGCATTTT. This gives the protein CASSRQGKSNQPQHF.

The V and J genes are TRBV4-2 and TRBJ2-1; TRBD1 might be the D (5 bases). Germline CDR1 LGHNA, CDR2 YNFKEQ. Trimming removed 3 bases from V and 13 bases from J, with 10 bases in between. The CDR3 is made up of 11 amino acids. In nucleotides, the CDR3 is TGTGCCAGCAGCCAGGGCAGGGCCCAGTTCTTC. Its translation: CASSQGRAQFF.

This chain connects TRBV19 to TRBJ2-3; D remains unclear. V was clipped by 5 bases and J by 6 bases, with 12 bases between them. This CDR3 has 13 amino acids. CDR1 is LNHDA, CDR2 SQIVND, per germline (reference sequence). The CDR3, as DNA: TGTGCCAGTAGTCCCTCCCGTGTGGATACGCAGTATTTT. Amino acids: CASSPSRVDTQYF.

This chain connects TRBV9 to TRBJ2-7; possibly TRBD1 for D (5 bases). Looked up from germline, CDR1 is SGDLS and CDR2 is YYNGEE. V was trimmed by 4 bases and J by 6 bases, leaving 14 bases between them. CDR3 length: 13 residues. The CDR3 DNA reads TGTGCCAGCAGCTCAGTAGGTAGGGGCGAGCAGTACTTC. It translates to CASSSVGRGEQYF. Drawing the rest from reference TRBV9 and TRBJ2-7, the complete variable domain is DSGVTQTPKHLITATGQRVTLRCSPRSGDLSVYWYQQSLDQGLQFLIQYYNGEERAKGNILERFSAQQFPDLHSELNLSSLELGDSALYFCASSSVGRGEQYFGPGTRLTVT.

The J gene is TRBJ1-2, the V gene TRBV6-5; TRBD1 is a possible D gene (5 bases). Germline lookup yields CDR1 MNHEY and CDR2 SVGAGI. The V and J ends lost 5 bases and 3 bases respectively, with 13 bases between them. The CDR3 has 14 residues. The CDR3 sequence is CASSAGETDYGYTF. In DNA form, the CDR3 reads TGTGCCAGCAGTGCGGGGGAGACAGACTATGGCTACACCTTC.

The chain is built from TRBV12-5 and TRBJ1-2, with 7 positions matching TRBD1. The germline V gene encodes CDR1 LGHNT and CDR2 FRNRAP. CDR3 length equals 15 residues. V gave up 6 bases and J gave up 7 bases; unmatched junction bases: 14. This CDR3 is CASGPPVAGGFGYTF. The CDR3 DNA sequence: TGTGCTAGTGGCCCTCCCGTCGCAGGGGGTTTTGGCTACACCTTC. Full variable domain (rest looked up from reference TRBV12-5 and TRBJ1-2): DARVTQTPRHKVTEMGQEVTMRCQPILGHNTVFWYRQTMMQGLELLAYFRNRAPLDDSGMPKDRFSAEMPDATLATLKIQPSEPRDSAVYFCASGPPVAGGFGYTFGSGTRLTVV.

The rearrangement joins TRBV9 to TRBJ1-2, with TRBD1 identical over 9 bases. V lost 0 bases and J lost 0; bases outside the gene matches: 0. Germline V CDR1 and CDR2: SGDLS, YYNGEE. This CDR3 comprises 15 residues. The CDR3, as DNA: TGTGCCAGCAGCGTAGGACAGGGGGCTAACTATGGCTACACCTTC. It specifies CASSVGQGANYGYTF. Using reference TRBV9 and TRBJ1-2 for the parts outside the CDR3, the full variable domain is DSGVTQTPKHLITATGQRVTLRCSPRSGDLSVYWYQQSLDQGLQFLIQYYNGEERAKGNILERFSAQQFPDLHSELNLSSLELGDSALYFCASSVGQGANYGYTFGSGTRLTVV.

This sequence joins TRBV6-5 and TRBJ1-3, with 7 bases that match TRBD1. V was clipped by 5 bases and J by 0 bases; unmatched bases: 4. CDR3 length: 15 amino acids. Germline CDR1 MNHEY, CDR2 SVGAGI. The CDR3 protein is CASSKDRSSGNTIYF. CDR3 DNA sequence: TGTGCCAGCAGTAAGGACAGGTCCTCTGGAAACACCATATATTTT.